The 23 T cell receptor beta chains below all came from one sample that was sequenced in a study of vaccination and CD4 T cells after COVID-19. These receptors are not linked to any known antigen. Sequence data for DNA of cultured CD4+ T cells were generated by the Oncomine TCR Beta short-read assay. TCRdb recomputed calls from the PCR reads with MiXCR, one row per CDR3 protein. This table holds about 20,000 distinct CDR3 sequences, roughly half found once. Treatment of the sample: roughly ten-day PBMC culture with coronavirus spike peptide pools or control peptides (ViraFEST assay). Sequencing was performed on CD4+ T cells from blood, cultured in vitro. These receptors originate from a human donor who had recovered from COVID-19.

The V gene is TRBV20-1, the J gene TRBJ2-1; D is perhaps TRBD1 (7 bases). The V end was cut by 3 bases, the J end by 8 bases, with 17 bases between. The CDR3 is 14 residues long. Germline V gene sequence: CDR1 DFQATT, CDR2 SNEGSKA (reference sequence). CDR3 bases: TGCAGTGCTAGTCCTTCAGGGGGGTCAGATGAGCAGTTCTTC. Translation gives CSASPSGGSDEQFF.

The V and J genes are TRBV9 and TRBJ2-2, with D unresolved. Germline lookup yields CDR1 SGDLS and CDR2 YYNGEE. The CDR3 spans 14 residues. V lost 3 bases and J lost 4, with 10 bases in between. CDR3 in DNA: TGTGCCAGCAGCGAGATCTACAGCACCGGGGAGCTGTTTTTT. It encodes CASSEIYSTGELFF.

The V and J genes are TRBV5-4 and TRBJ1-1; 11 nucleotides line up with TRBD1. Looked up from germline, CDR1 is SGHNT and CDR2 is YYREEE (reference sequence). CDR3 length: 18 amino acids. Germline trimming cut 9 bases from V and 2 bases from J; bases unmatched to any gene: 18. The CDR3 loop is CATSDRGRFVMRNTEAFF. Here the CDR3 DNA reads TGTGCCACTTCGGACAGGGGGCGATTCGTGATGAGAAACACTGAAGCTTTCTTT.

The chain employs TRBV11-3 and TRBJ1-1; tentatively, D is TRBD1 (5 bases). CDR1 is SGHNT and CDR2 is YENEEA in the germline V gene. The CDR3 covers 15 residues. V gave up 0 bases and J gave up 4 bases, with 12 bases separating them. The CDR3 DNA sequence: TGTGCCAGCAGCTTAGACGGGCAGGGAGGCACTGAAGCTTTCTTT. Translated, it gives CASSLDGQGGTEAFF. The full variable domain, rest sourced from reference TRBV11-3 and TRBJ1-1, is EAGVVQSPRYKIIEKKQPVAFWCNPISGHNTLYWYLQNLGQGPELLIRYENEEAVDDSQLPKDRFSAERLKGVDSTLKIQPAELGDSAVYLCASSLDGQGGTEAFFGQGTRLTVV.

Only a few counts were recorded for this clonotype. The V and J genes are TRBV7-8 and TRBJ1-5; D perhaps matches TRBD1 (5 bases). V lost 0 bases, J lost 3 bases, and 12 bases lay in between. The germline V gene encodes CDR1 SGHVS and CDR2 FQNEAQ. The CDR3 consists of 16 residues. The CDR3 coding sequence is TGTGCCAGCAGCTTAGCGGGAGGGACCTCCAATCAGCCCCAGCATTTT. Residues: CASSLAGGTSNQPQHF. Full variable domain (rest looked up from reference TRBV7-8 and TRBJ1-5): GAGVSQSPRYKVAKRGQDVALRCDPISGHVSLFWYQQALGQGPEFLTYFQNEAQLDKSGLPSDRFFAERPEGSVSTLKIQRTQQEDSAVYLCASSLAGGTSNQPQHFGDGTRLSIL.

V and J are TRBV19 and TRBJ2-4; D gene uncertain. Germline V gives CDR1 LNHDA, CDR2 SQIVND (reference sequence). Trimming stripped 5 bases from V and 0 bases from J, with 17 bases between. The CDR3 length is 17 residues. The CDR3 bases are TGTGCCAGTAGTCCGGTTCGGAAGGGCCTAGCCAAAAACATTCAGTACTTC. It codes for CASSPVRKGLAKNIQYF.

The chain couples TRBV20-1 to TRBJ2-3; 8 nucleotides agree with TRBD2. Germline CDR1 DFQATT, CDR2 SNEGSKA (reference sequence). V was pared by 0 bases and J by 4 bases, with 9 bases of the junction left unmatched. CDR3 length equals 16 residues. The DNA of the CDR3 is TGCAGTGCTAGAGACCAGAGCGGGGGTAAAGCAGATACGCAGTATTTT. It translates to CSARDQSGGKADTQYF.

The V gene is TRBV9, the J gene TRBJ1-5; D not resolved. This CDR3 region has 13 residues. Germline lookup yields CDR1 SGDLS and CDR2 YYNGEE. Trimming took off 2 bases at V and 4 bases at J, with 7 bases between the two ends. The CDR3 loop reads CASSVSINQPQHF. In nucleotides, the CDR3 is TGTGCCAGCAGCGTCTCAATAAATCAGCCCCAGCATTTT.

The gene calls are TRBV27 and TRBJ1-3, with 11 bases aligning to TRBD1. CDR3 length equals 14 residues. V gave up 8 bases and J gave up 8 bases; unmatched junction bases: 8. Germline V CDR1 and CDR2: MNHEY, SMNVEV (reference sequence). As DNA, the CDR3 is TGTGCCAGCTGGACAGGGGGCCTGGGAGACACCATATATTTT. Translating gives CASWTGGLGDTIYF.

This clonotype turned up a few times. The V call is TRBV2, the J call TRBJ1-5; D is possibly TRBD1 (6 bases). The germline V gene has CDR1 SNHLY and CDR2 FYNNEI. V was cut by 6 bases and J by 1 base, with 13 bases left in between. CDR3 length: 15 amino acids. The CDR3 DNA is TGTGCCAGCAGCTGGGCTCAGGGGAGCAATCAGCCCCAGCATTTT. This encodes CASSWAQGSNQPQHF.

This clonotype was counted between two and nine times. The chain employs TRBV7-2 and TRBJ1-3; D is unresolved. V dropped 5 bases and J dropped 4 bases, with 9 bases sitting between them. The CDR3 covers 13 residues. Germline V gives CDR1 SGHTA, CDR2 FQGNSA. CDR3 nucleotide sequence: TGTGCCAGCAGCCCATCCCGAGGAAACACCATATATTTT. It yields the protein CASSPSRGNTIYF.

The chain links TRBV19 to TRBJ2-3, with D hard to call. CDR1 is LNHDA and CDR2 is SQIVND in the germline V gene (reference sequence). Trimming cost V 3 bases and J 2 bases, with 6 bases left between them. This CDR3 comprises 13 residues. The CDR3 loop reads CASSISVTDTQYF. The CDR3 DNA reads as TGTGCCAGTAGTATTTCGGTCACAGATACGCAGTATTTT. The full variable domain, its missing parts supplied by reference TRBV19 and TRBJ2-3, is DGGITQSPKYLFRKEGQNVTLSCEQNLNHDAMYWYRQDPGQGLRLIYYSQIVNDFQKGDIAEGYSVSREKKESFPLTVTSAQKNPTAFYLCASSISVTDTQYFGPGTRLTVL.

The chain recombines TRBV24-1 with TRBJ2-1; TRBD2 is a possible D gene (5 bases). Trimming took 3 bases from V and 8 from J, leaving 16 bases between them. This CDR3 is 15 amino acids long. CDR1 KGHDR and CDR2 SFDVKD come from the germline V gene. The CDR3 coding sequence is TGTGCCACCAGTGATACCCGGGGAGAAAGTGATGAGCAGTTCTTC. Translation gives CATSDTRGESDEQFF.

A few counts support this clonotype. The chain is built from TRBV7-8 and TRBJ1-3; D may be TRBD1 (6 bases). Germline assignment: CDR1 SGHVS and CDR2 FQNEAQ. The CDR3 has 15 amino acids. The germline V and J ends were trimmed by 2 bases and 4 bases, with 12 bases remaining between them. For the CDR3, the DNA is TGTGCCAGCAGCTTACAGACAGGAATGGGAAACACCATATATTTT. Protein sequence: CASSLQTGMGNTIYF.

The CDR3 is CASRLVRENYGYTF. Written as DNA, the CDR3 is TGTGCAAGTCGCTTAGTTAGGGAAAACTATGGCTACACCTTC. This rearrangement joins TRBV12-2 to TRBJ1-2. TRBV12-2 is shown as a pseudogene. CDR3 length: 14 residues.

This rearrangement joins TRBV29-1 to TRBJ2-7; the match to TRBD2 covers 7 bases. The CDR3 has 12 residues. Germline assignment: CDR1 SQVTM and CDR2 ANQGSEA. With 7 bases clipped from V and 7 bases from J, the junction kept 10 bases outside the gene matches. The CDR3 protein is CSASGDGGEQYF. The CDR3 bases are TGCAGCGCCTCGGGGGACGGGGGGGAGCAGTACTTC.

The V call is TRBV29-1, the J call TRBJ2-3; 7 positions match TRBD2. The CDR3 totals 12 residues. Germline V gene data show CDR1 as SQVTM and CDR2 as ANQGSEA. The V gene end was trimmed by 7 bases and the J gene end by 3 bases; junction bases not matched to a gene: 4. CDR3 nucleotide sequence: TGCAGCGCGGGGGGATTAACAGATACGCAGTATTTT. Translated, it gives CSAGGLTDTQYF.

V usage is TRBV7-3 and J usage is TRBJ2-2, with a weak D call TRBD1 (6 bases). V lost 5 bases to trimming and J lost 0 bases, with 13 bases between them. The CDR3 extends over 16 amino acids. Germline loops: CDR1 SGHTA, CDR2 FQGTGA. The CDR3 nucleotides read TGTGCCAGCAGCGAACAGGGTATATCGAACACCGGGGAGCTGTTTTTT. Translated, it gives CASSEQGISNTGELFF.

The chain links TRBV28 to TRBJ1-2; D not certain. CDR1 and CDR2 (germline): MDHEN, SYDVKM. V gave up 8 bases and J gave up 2 bases, with 15 bases separating them. There are 14 residues in the CDR3. The CDR3 reads CASAYPRINYGYTF. CDR3 DNA: TGTGCCAGCGCTTACCCCCGTATAAACTATGGCTACACCTTC.

This clonotype was found a few times. This chain connects TRBV28 to TRBJ1-5; D unresolved. Trimming took off 4 bases at V and 0 bases at J, with 28 bases between the two ends. The CDR3 loop spans 21 amino acids. Per the germline V gene, CDR1 is MDHEN and CDR2 is SYDVKM. The chain's CDR3 is CASSSPWGGLDIPYSNQPQHF. CDR3 nucleotides: TGTGCCAGCAGTTCCCCTTGGGGAGGCCTAGATATCCCTTATAGCAATCAGCCCCAGCATTTT.

This clonotype was recorded a few times. The J gene is TRBJ1-5, the V gene TRBV2; D is uncertain. The CDR3 extends over 15 amino acids. Germline V gives CDR1 SNHLY, CDR2 FYNNEI. V dropped 7 bases and J dropped 3 bases, with 16 bases sitting between them. The CDR3 region has the DNA TGTGCCAGCAAGTGGAGGCAGGCCCACAATCAGCCCCAGCATTTT. This gives the protein CASKWRQAHNQPQHF.

The chain combines TRBV30 with TRBJ2-5; 8 bases fit TRBD1. Germline V gene lookup returns CDR1 GTSNPN and CDR2 SVGIG (reference sequence). CDR3 size: 14 residues. Trimming took 3 bases from V and 5 from J; bases not matched to a gene: 8. CDR3: CAWRPQGAVETQYF. The CDR3 coding sequence is TGTGCCTGGAGGCCGCAGGGGGCGGTTGAGACCCAGTACTTC.

This chain links TRBV15 with TRBJ2-5; D ambiguous. Germline CDR1 is LNHNV and CDR2 is YYDKDF (reference sequence). Trimming shortened V by 5 bases and J by 0 bases, and 7 bases separated the two germline ends. This CDR3 contains 13 residues. CDR3 nucleotides: TGTGCCACCAGCCCGGGCTACCAAGAGACCCAGTACTTC. Amino acids: CATSPGYQETQYF.